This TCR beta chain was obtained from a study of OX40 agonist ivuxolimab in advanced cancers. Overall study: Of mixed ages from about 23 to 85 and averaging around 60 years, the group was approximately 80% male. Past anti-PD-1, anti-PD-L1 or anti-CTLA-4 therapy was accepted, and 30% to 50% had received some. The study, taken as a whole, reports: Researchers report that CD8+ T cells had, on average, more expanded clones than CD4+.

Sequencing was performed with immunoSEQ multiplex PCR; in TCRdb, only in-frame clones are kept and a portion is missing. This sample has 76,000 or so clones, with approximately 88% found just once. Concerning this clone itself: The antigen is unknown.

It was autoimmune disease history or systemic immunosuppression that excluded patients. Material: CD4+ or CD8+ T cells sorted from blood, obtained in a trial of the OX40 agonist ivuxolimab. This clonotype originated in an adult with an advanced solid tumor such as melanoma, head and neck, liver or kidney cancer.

In DNA, the CDR3 is TGTGCCAGCAGTGACGGATGGGCGGGGGGCGTTAGCTATGGCTACACCTTC. Its translation: CASSDGWAGGVSYGYTF. The chain links TRBV6-4 to TRBJ1-2, with D possibly matching TRBD1 (6 bases). The V and J ends lost 2 bases and 4 bases respectively, with 20 bases between them. CDR1 and CDR2 from the germline V gene are MRHNA and SNTAGT. CDR3 length: 17 amino acids.